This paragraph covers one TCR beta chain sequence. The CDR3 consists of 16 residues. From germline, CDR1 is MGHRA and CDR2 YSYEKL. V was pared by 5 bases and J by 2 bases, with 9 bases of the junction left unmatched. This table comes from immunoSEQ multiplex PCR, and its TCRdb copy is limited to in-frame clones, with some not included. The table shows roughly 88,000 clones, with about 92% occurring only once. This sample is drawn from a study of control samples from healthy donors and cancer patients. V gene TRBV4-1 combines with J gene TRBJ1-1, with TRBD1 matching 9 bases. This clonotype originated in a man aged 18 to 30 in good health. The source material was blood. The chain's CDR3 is CASSEPGQGPNTEAFF. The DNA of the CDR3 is TGCGCCAGCAGCGAGCCGGGACAGGGACCAAACACTGAAGCTTTCTTT.